This T cell receptor beta chain was recovered during a study of somatic mutations in cytotoxic T cells in rheumatoid arthritis. Turning to the study itself: After diagnosis, patient blood (approximately 30 ml EDTA) was drawn right away, before any treatment was given. Study-level results: Antigenic targets recognized by the expanded CD8+ clones remained undetermined. Age-dependent increases in CD8+ clonality occurred in rheumatoid arthritis patients but not in healthy controls.

Sequencing was performed with immunoSEQ multiplex PCR; in TCRdb, only in-frame clones are kept and a portion is missing. Of approximately 18,000 clones detected, over 70% appear once; the ten largest clones hold more than 7%. Germline-derived CDR1 and CDR2 are SGHVS and FQNEAQ. V was clipped by 3 bases and J by 4 bases, with 10 bases between them. The CDR3 has 13 residues. Concerning this clone: Its antigen is still unknown.

This chain joins TRBV7-8 and TRBJ2-7; D not resolved. Sequencing input: CD8+ T cells sorted from blood. The sequence came from an adult with rheumatoid arthritis. The CDR3 spells CASSFAHTYEQYF. As DNA, the CDR3 is TGTGCCAGCAGCTTCGCCCACACTTACGAGCAGTACTTC.